This record looks at one T cell receptor beta chain sequence and its context. The data were obtained in a study of CD8 T cells in Susac syndrome. When the RNA was reverse transcribed, random hexamers were used with an input of 0.5 to 1 ug. TCRdb passed the immunoSEQ multiplex PCR reads through MiXCR, listing each CDR3 protein once. The sample lists 75,000 to 80,000 distinct CDR3 sequences; roughly 95% were seen once. Trimming took 3 bases from V and 10 from J, leaving 10 bases between them. The CDR3 is 11 amino acids. Germline CDR1 is SGDLS and CDR2 is YYNGEE. The rearrangement uses TRBV9 and TRBJ2-5; D possibly corresponds to TRBD2 (6 bases). The sample was CD8+ T cells from PBMCs. The source is a human donor with Susac syndrome. In nucleotides, the CDR3 is TGTGCCAGCAGCGACGGGGGTGTCCAGTACTTC. Protein: CASSDGGVQYF.